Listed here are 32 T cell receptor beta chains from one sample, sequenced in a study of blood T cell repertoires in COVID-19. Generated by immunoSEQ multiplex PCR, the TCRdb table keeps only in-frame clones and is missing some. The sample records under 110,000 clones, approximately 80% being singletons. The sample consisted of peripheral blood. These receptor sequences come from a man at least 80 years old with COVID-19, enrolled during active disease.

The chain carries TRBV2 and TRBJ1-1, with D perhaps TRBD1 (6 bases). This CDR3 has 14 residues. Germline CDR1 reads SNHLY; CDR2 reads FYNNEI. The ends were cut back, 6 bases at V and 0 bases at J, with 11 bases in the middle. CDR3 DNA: TGTGCCAGCAGCCCGGACAGAGTGAACACTGAAGCTTTCTTT. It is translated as CASSPDRVNTEAFF. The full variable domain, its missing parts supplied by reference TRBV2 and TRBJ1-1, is EPEVTQTPSHQVTQMGQEVILRCVPISNHLYFYWYRQILGQKVEFLVSFYNNEISEKSEIFDDQFSVERPDGSNFTLKIRSTKLEDSAMYFCASSPDRVNTEAFFGQGTRLTVV.

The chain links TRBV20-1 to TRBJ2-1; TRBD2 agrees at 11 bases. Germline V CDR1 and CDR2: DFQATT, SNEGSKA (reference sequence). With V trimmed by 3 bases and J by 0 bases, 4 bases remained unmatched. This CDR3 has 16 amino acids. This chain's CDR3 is CSASLAGGSSYNEQFF. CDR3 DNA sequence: TGCAGTGCTAGTTTAGCGGGAGGGAGCTCCTACAATGAGCAGTTCTTC.

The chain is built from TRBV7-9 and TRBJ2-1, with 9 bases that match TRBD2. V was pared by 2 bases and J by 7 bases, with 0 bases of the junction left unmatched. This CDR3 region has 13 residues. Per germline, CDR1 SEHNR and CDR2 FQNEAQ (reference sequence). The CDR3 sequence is CASSLLAGNEQFF. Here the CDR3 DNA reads TGTGCCAGCAGCTTACTAGCGGGAAATGAGCAGTTCTTC.

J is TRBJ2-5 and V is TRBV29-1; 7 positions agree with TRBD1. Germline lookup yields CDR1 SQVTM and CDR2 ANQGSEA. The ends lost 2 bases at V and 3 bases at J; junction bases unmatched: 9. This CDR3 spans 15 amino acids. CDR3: CSVERGGGKKETQYF. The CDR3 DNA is TGCAGCGTTGAAAGAGGGGGCGGAAAAAAAGAGACCCAGTACTTC.

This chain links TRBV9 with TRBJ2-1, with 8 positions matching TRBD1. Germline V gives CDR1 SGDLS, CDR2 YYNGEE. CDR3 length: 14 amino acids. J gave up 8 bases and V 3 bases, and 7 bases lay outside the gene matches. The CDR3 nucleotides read TGTGCCAGCAGCGGGACAGGGTTTCCCCATGAGCAGTTCTTC. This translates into CASSGTGFPHEQFF.

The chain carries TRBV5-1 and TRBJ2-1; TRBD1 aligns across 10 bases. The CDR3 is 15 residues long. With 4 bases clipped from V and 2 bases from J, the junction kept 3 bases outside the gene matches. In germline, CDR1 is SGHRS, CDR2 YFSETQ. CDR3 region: CASSPTGGAYNEQFF. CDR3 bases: TGCGCCAGCAGCCCGACAGGGGGCGCCTACAATGAGCAGTTCTTC. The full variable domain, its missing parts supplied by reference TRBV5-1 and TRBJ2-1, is KAGVTQTPRYLIKTRGQQVTLSCSPISGHRSVSWYQQTPGQGLQFLFEYFSETQRNKGNFPGRFSGRQFSNSRSEMNVSTLELGDSALYLCASSPTGGAYNEQFFGPGTRLTVL.

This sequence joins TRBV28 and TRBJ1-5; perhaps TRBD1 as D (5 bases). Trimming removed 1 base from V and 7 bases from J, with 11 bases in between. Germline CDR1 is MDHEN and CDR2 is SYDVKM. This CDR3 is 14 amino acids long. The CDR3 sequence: CASSLSSGNQPQHF. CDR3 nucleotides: TGTGCCAGCAGTTTATCGTCAGGGAACCAGCCCCAGCATTTT.

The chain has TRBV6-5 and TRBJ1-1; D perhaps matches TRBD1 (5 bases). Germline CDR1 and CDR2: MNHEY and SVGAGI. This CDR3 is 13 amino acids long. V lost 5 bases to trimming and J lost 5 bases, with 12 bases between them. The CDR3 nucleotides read TGTGCCAGCAGTACCCCCAGGGCAACTGAAGCTTTCTTT. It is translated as CASSTPRATEAFF.

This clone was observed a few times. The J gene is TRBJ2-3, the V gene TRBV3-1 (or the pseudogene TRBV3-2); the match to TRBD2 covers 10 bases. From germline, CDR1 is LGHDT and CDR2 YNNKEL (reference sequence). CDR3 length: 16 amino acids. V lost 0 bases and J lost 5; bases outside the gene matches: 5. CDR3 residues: CASSQDSSGGKDTQYF. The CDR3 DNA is TGTGCCAGCAGCCAAGATAGTAGCGGGGGGAAAGATACGCAGTATTTT.

CDR3 loop: CASSIREVAGASEQFF. CDR3 coding DNA: TGTGCCAGTAGTATAAGGGAGGTAGCGGGAGCAAGTGAGCAGTTCTTC. This chain joins TRBV19 and TRBJ2-1; 9 nucleotides align to TRBD2. CDR3 size: 16 residues. The V gene end was trimmed by 2 bases and the J gene end by 9 bases; junction bases not matched to a gene: 11. CDR1 is LNHDA and CDR2 is SQIVND in the germline V gene (reference sequence). The full variable domain, with the rest looked up from reference TRBV19 and TRBJ2-1, is DGGITQSPKYLFRKEGQNVTLSCEQNLNHDAMYWYRQDPGQGLRLIYYSQIVNDFQKGDIAEGYSVSREKKESFPLTVTSAQKNPTAFYLCASSIREVAGASEQFFGPGTRLTVL.

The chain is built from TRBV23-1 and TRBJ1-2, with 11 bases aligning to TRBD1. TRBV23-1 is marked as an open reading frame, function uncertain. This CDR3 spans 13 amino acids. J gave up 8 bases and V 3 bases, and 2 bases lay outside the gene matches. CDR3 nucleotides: TGCGCCAGCAGTCATAGGACAGGGGGCGGCTACACCTTC. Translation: CASSHRTGGGYTF.

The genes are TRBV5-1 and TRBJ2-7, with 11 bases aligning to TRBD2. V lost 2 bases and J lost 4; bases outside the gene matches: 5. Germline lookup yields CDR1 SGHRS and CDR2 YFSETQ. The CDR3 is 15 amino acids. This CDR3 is CASSFDGTSGYEQYF. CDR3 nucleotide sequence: TGCGCCAGCAGCTTTGACGGGACTAGCGGTTACGAGCAGTACTTC.

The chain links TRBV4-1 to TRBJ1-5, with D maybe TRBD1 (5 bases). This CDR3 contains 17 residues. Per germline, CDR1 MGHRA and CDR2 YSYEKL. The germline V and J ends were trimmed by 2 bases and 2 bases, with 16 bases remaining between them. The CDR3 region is CASSQYPRGIGNQPQHF. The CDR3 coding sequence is TGCGCCAGCAGCCAATACCCCCGGGGGATAGGCAATCAGCCCCAGCATTTT.

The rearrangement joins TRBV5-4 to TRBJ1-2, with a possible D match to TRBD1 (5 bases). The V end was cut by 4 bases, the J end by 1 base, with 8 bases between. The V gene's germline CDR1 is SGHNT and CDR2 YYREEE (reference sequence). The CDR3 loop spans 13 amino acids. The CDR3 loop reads CASSLTDNYGYTF. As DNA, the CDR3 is TGTGCCAGCAGCCTGACAGATAACTATGGCTACACCTTC.

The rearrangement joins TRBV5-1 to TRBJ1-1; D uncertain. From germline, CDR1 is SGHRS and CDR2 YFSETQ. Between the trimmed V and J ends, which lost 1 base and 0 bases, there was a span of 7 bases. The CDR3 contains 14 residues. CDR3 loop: CASSLLGMNTEAFF. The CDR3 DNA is TGCGCCAGCAGCTTGCTAGGAATGAACACTGAAGCTTTCTTT.

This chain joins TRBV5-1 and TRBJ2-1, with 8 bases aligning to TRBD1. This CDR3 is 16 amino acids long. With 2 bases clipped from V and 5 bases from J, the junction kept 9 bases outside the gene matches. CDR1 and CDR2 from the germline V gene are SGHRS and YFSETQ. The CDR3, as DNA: TGCGCCAGCAGCTTTTTATCCGGGACAGGAGACAATGAGCAGTTCTTC. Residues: CASSFLSGTGDNEQFF.

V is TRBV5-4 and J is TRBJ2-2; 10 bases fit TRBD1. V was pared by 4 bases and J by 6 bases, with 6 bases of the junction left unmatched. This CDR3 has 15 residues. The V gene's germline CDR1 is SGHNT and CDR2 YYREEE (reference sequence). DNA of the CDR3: TGTGCCAGCAGCCACCAGGACAGGGGGTCCGGGGAGCTGTTTTTT. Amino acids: CASSHQDRGSGELFF.

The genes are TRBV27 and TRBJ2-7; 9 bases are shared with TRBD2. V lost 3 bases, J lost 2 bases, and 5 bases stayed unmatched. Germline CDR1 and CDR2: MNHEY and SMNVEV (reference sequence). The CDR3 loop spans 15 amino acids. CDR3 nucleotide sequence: TGTGCCAGCAGTTTCGGCGCTAGCGGGACCTACGAGCAGTACTTC. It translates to CASSFGASGTYEQYF.

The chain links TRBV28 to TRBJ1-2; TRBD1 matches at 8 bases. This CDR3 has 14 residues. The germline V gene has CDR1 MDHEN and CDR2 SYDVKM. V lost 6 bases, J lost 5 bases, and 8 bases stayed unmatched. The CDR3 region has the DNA TGTGCCAGCAGACTTCAGGGGGCTTTTTATGGCTACACCTTC. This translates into CASRLQGAFYGYTF.

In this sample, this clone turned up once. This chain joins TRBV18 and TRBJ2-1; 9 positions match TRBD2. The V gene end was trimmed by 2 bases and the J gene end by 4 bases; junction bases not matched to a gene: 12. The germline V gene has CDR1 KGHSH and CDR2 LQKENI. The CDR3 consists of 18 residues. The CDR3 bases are TGTGCCAGCTCACCAGGACAGGTTGCTAGCGGGGTTTACAATGAGCAGTTCTTC. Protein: CASSPGQVASGVYNEQFF.

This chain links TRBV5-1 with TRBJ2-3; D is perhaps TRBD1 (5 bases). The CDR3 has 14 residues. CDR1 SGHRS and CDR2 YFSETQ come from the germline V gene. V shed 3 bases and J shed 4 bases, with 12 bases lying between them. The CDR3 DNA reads TGCGCCAGCAGCTCAGGCAGGGTCCCAGATACGCAGTATTTT. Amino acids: CASSSGRVPDTQYF.

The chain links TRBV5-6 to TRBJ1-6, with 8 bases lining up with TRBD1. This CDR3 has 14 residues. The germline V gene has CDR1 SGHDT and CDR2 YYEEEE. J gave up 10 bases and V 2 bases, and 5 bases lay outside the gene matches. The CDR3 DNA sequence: TGTGCCAGCAGCTTCGTGACAGGGGTCTCACCCCTCCACTTT. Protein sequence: CASSFVTGVSPLHF.

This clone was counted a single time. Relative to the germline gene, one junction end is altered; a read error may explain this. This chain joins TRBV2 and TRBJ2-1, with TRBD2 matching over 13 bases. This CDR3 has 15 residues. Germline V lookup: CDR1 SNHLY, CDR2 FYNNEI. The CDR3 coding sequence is TGTGCCAGCAGAAATACCAGGACTAGCGGGAGCGGGGGCATCTTC. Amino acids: CASRNTRTSGSGGIF.

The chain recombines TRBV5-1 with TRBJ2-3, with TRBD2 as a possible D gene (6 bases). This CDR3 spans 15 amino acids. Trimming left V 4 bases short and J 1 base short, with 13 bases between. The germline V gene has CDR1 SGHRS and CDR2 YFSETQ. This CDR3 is CASSPTGEGTDTQYF. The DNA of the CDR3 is TGCGCCAGCAGCCCGACCGGGGAGGGCACAGATACGCAGTATTTT.

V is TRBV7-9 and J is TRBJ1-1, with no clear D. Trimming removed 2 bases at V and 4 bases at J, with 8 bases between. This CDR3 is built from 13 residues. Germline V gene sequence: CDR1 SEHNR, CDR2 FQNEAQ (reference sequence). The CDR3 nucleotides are TGTGCCAGCAGCTTACGGTTTTCCACTGAAGCTTTCTTT. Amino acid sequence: CASSLRFSTEAFF.

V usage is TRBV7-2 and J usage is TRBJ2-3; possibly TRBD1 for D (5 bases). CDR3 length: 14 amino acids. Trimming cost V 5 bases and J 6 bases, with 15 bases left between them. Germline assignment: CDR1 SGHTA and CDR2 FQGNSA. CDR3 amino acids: CASSAQGRWDTQYF. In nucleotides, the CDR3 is TGTGCCAGCAGCGCCCAGGGTAGGTGGGATACGCAGTATTTT.

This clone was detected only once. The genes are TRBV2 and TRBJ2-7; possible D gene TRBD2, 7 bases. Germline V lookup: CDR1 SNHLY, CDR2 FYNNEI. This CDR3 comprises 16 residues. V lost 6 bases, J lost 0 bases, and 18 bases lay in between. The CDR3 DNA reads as TGTGCCAGCAGCTCAAGGGGGGGGCAGAGCTCCTACGAGCAGTACTTC. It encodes CASSSRGGQSSYEQYF.

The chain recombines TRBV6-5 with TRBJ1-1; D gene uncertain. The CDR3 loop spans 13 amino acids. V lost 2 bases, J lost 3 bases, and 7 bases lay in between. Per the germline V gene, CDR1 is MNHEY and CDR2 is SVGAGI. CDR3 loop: CASSYEGDTEAFF. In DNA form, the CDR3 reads TGTGCCAGCAGTTACGAGGGTGACACTGAAGCTTTCTTT.

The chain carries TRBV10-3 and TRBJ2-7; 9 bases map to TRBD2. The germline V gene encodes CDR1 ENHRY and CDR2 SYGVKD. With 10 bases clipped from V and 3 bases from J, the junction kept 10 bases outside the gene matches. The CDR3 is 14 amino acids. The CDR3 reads CATAGGSHVYEQYF. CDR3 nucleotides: TGTGCCACCGCGGGGGGGAGCCATGTCTACGAGCAGTACTTC.

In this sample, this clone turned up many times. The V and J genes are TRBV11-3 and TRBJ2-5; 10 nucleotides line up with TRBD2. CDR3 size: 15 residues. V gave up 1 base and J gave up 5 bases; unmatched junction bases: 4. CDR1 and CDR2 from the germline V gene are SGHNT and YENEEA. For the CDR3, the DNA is TGTGCCAGCAGCTTAGCGGCTAGCGGGGGCGAGACCCAGTACTTC. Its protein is CASSLAASGGETQYF.

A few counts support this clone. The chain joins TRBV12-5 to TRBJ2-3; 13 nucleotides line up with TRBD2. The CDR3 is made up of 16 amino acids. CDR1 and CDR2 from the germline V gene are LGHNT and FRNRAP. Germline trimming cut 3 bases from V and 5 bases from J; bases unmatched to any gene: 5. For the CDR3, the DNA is TGTGCTAGTGGTTTAGGACTAGCGGGAGAAGTAGATACGCAGTATTTT. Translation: CASGLGLAGEVDTQYF.

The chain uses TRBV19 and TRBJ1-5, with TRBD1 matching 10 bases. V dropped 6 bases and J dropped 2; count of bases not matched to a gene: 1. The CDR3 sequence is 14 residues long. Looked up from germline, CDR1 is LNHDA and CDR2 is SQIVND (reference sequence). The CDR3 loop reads CASSGTGGNQPQHF. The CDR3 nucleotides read TGTGCCAGTAGCGGGACAGGGGGCAATCAGCCCCAGCATTTT.